The rows below give T cell receptor beta chains drawn from one sample of a study of shared clonotypes between healthy human individuals. The table came from immunoSEQ multiplex PCR; TCRdb's copy has only in-frame clones and leaves some out. The profile covers fewer than 550,000 clones, with nearly 80% appearing a single time and roughly an eighth taken by the ten largest. Specimen: PBMCs. The receptors originated from a middle-aged woman in good health. Some clones in this sample may be carry-over from other donors' samples. Each CDR3 is given without its conserved first and last residue. Fields, in order: clone size, J gene, CDR3 length, D gene, V gene, CDR3 protein. A D gene is named only where the DNA matches it firmly. Only part of the rows carry a size: once, few, many, or a class if the clone is expanded.

abundance: .; j_gene: TRBJ2-7; len: 12; d_gene: TRBD2; v_gene: TRBV7-9; CDR3aa: ASSSSGSSYEQY
abundance: .; j_gene: TRBJ1-4; len: 11; d_gene: .; v_gene: TRBV4-3; CDR3aa: ASSQESREKLF
abundance: few; j_gene: TRBJ1-1; len: 11; d_gene: .; v_gene: TRBV2; CDR3aa: ASSEALGGKAF
abundance: .; j_gene: TRBJ2-5; len: 11; d_gene: .; v_gene: TRBV7-3; CDR3aa: ASSLRGGETQY
abundance: .; j_gene: TRBJ2-5; len: 12; d_gene: .; v_gene: TRBV5-1; CDR3aa: ASSLSREMETQY
abundance: .; j_gene: TRBJ1-1; len: 12; d_gene: TRBD1; v_gene: TRBV29-1; CDR3aa: SVTEQGFGTEAF
abundance: .; j_gene: TRBJ2-5; len: 15; d_gene: TRBD1; v_gene: TRBV28; CDR3aa: ASSLWGRANRGETQY
abundance: .; j_gene: TRBJ1-3; len: 9; d_gene: .; v_gene: TRBV20-1; CDR3aa: SAPVGNTIY
abundance: .; j_gene: TRBJ2-7; len: 14; d_gene: TRBD1; v_gene: TRBV6-1; CDR3aa: ASRGAPGQGAYEQY
abundance: .; j_gene: TRBJ1-5; len: 12; d_gene: TRBD1; v_gene: TRBV2; CDR3aa: ASTGQYSNQPQH
abundance: .; j_gene: TRBJ1-1; len: 11; d_gene: .; v_gene: TRBV11-2; CDR3aa: ASSLDPNTEAF
abundance: few; j_gene: TRBJ2-4; len: 14; d_gene: .; v_gene: TRBV6-4; CDR3aa: ASSDCLLLAKNIQY
abundance: few; j_gene: TRBJ2-3; len: 10; d_gene: .; v_gene: TRBV29-1; CDR3aa: SGVTGGDTQY
abundance: .; j_gene: TRBJ2-7; len: 12; d_gene: .; v_gene: TRBV7-9; CDR3aa: ASSPRVGPGEQY
abundance: .; j_gene: TRBJ2-7; len: 13; d_gene: TRBD1; v_gene: TRBV27; CDR3aa: ASSLIGTGVLEQY
abundance: .; j_gene: TRBJ2-2; len: 9; d_gene: .; v_gene: TRBV2; CDR3aa: ASSAPGELF
abundance: .; j_gene: TRBJ2-5; len: 14; d_gene: .; v_gene: TRBV11-3; CDR3aa: ASSLGGGPYQETQY
abundance: .; j_gene: TRBJ2-5; len: 14; d_gene: TRBD1; v_gene: TRBV5-1; CDR3aa: ASSSVYRGLQETQY
abundance: .; j_gene: TRBJ2-1; len: 14; d_gene: TRBD2; v_gene: TRBV5-1; CDR3aa: ASSLGGLAGDVEQF
abundance: .; j_gene: TRBJ1-1; len: 15; d_gene: TRBD1; v_gene: TRBV5-4; CDR3aa: ASSRGGLDRVNTEAF